This TCR beta chain emerged from a study of T cell responses to AZD1222 COVID-19 vaccine. Points on this clone: Its antigen is not known.

Produced via immunoSEQ multiplex PCR; TCRdb's table is partial and in-frame only. This sample yields 80,000 to 100,000 clones, of which 85% to 90% are seen a single time; over 9% belongs to the top ten. The germline V gene encodes CDR1 SQVTM and CDR2 ANQGSEA. With V trimmed by 7 bases and J by 4 bases, 9 bases remained unmatched. The CDR3 has 13 residues. Findings of the study overall: There were mostly white British donors and more females than males, and clonal diversity was possibly underestimated. Recipients of AZD1222 seropositive at baseline numbered only five or six.

This clonotype was sampled from an adult in good health. This rearrangement joins TRBV29-1 to TRBJ1-1; 7 bases align to TRBD1. The sequenced sample was peripheral blood, obtained on day 0 of MenACWY control vaccination. CDR3 residues: CSGGGQVGTEAFF. The CDR3 DNA follows: TGCAGCGGGGGAGGACAGGTAGGCACTGAAGCTTTCTTT.